The entry that follows covers one T cell receptor beta chain sequence. Its specificity is unknown. V lost 0 bases and J lost 0; bases outside the gene matches: 8. CDR1 and CDR2 from the germline V gene are SGHDT and YYEEEE. The CDR3 spans 17 residues. The method was immunoSEQ multiplex PCR; TCRdb's version includes in-frame clones alone and lacks a portion of them. The profile covers about 53,000 clones, with roughly 80% appearing a single time and around 27% taken by the ten largest. This entry belongs to a study of T cell responses to AZD1222 COVID-19 vaccine. Overall study results and limits: Spike as a whole was targeted by vaccine-associated CD4 TCRs, dominant at 160-218 and 743-854. The study sampled repertoires only after the peak T cell response.

The V and J genes are TRBV5-6 and TRBJ1-1; TRBD1 matches 7 bases. The sample here was peripheral blood, taken on day 0 of AZD1222 vaccination. This receptor was identified in an adult in good health. CDR3 DNA sequence: TGTGCCAGCAGCTTGGCCTTCAGGGGGAAACTGAACACTGAAGCTTTCTTT. Its translation: CASSLAFRGKLNTEAFF.